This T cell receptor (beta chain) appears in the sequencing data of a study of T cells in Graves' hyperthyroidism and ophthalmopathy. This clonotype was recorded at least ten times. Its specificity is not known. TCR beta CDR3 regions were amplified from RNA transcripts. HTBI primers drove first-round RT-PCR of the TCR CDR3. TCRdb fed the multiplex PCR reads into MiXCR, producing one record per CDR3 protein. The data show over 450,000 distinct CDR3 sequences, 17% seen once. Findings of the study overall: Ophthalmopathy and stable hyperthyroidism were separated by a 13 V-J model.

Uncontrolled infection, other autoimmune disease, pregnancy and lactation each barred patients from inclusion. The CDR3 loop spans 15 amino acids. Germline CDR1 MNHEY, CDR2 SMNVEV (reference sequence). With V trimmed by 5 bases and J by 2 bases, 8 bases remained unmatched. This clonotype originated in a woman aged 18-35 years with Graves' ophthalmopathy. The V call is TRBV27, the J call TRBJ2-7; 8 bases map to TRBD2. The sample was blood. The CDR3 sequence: CASSQRAGETYEQYF. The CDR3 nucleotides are TGTGCCAGCAGTCAACGAGCGGGGGAAACCTACGAGCAGTACTTC.